Listed below are T cell receptor beta chains from one sample, sequenced in a study of sequential checkpoint blockade in melanoma. The assay was immunoSEQ multiplex PCR, and TCRdb's table has in-frame clones only and misses some. The sample records about 10,000 clones, approximately 22% being singletons. The material was tumor tissue (inferred from file names), obtained from a patient given nivolumab and ipilimumab in sequence. These receptor sequences come from a human donor with melanoma. Both conserved end residues are part of each CDR3. The D gene is left open where the match is weak. Part of the rows lack a size; the others show once, few, many or a class for expanded clones.

D: TRBD1; V: TRBV11-3; J: TRBJ1-2; length: 17; size: many; CDR3: CASSLSGSGTGRRGYTF; DNA: TGTGCCAGCAGCTTATCGGGTTCCGGGACAGGGAGACGTGGCTACACCTTC
D: NA; V: TRBV19; J: TRBJ2-3; length: 13; size: few; CDR3: CASSIDSTDTQYF; DNA: TGTGCCAGTAGTATAGACAGCACAGATACGCAGTATTTT
D: NA; V: TRBV23-1; J: TRBJ2-1; length: 14; size: once; CDR3: CASIGCYSYNEQFF; DNA: TGCGCCAGCATTGGCTGCTACTCCTACAATGAGCAGTTCTTC
D: NA; V: TRBV10-3; J: TRBJ2-7; length: 15; size: few; CDR3: CAISGLTGPLREQYF; DNA: TGTGCCATCAGTGGGTTAACGGGACCACTCCGCGAGCAGTACTTC
D: NA; V: TRBV6-8; J: TRBJ1-1; length: 13; size: NA; CDR3: CASNPNGAAEAFF; DNA: TGTGCCAGCAACCCGAACGGGGCGGCTGAAGCTTTCTTT
D: NA; V: TRBV18; J: TRBJ1-3; length: 15; size: NA; CDR3: CASSKTLASGNTIYF; DNA: TGTGCCAGCTCAAAGACGCTGGCCTCTGGAAACACCATATATTTT
D: NA; V: TRBV9; J: TRBJ1-1; length: 13; size: few; CDR3: CASSHDGGTEAFF; DNA: TGTGCCAGCAGCCATGACGGCGGGACTGAAGCTTTCTTT
D: NA; V: TRBV19; J: TRBJ2-7; length: 18; size: NA; CDR3: CASSQRTIHPLISYEQYF; DNA: TGTGCCAGTAGTCAACGGACCATTCACCCTTTGATTTCCTACGAGCAGTACTTC
D: NA; V: TRBV10-3; J: TRBJ2-2; length: 12; size: few; CDR3: CAILDNTGELFF; DNA: TGTGCCATCCTCGACAACACCGGGGAGCTGTTTTTT
D: NA; V: TRBV28; J: TRBJ1-6; length: 14; size: large; CDR3: CASSPLDSNSPLHF; DNA: TGTGCCAGCAGCCCCCTGGACAGCAATTCACCCCTCCACTTT
D: NA; V: TRBV15; J: TRBJ2-5; length: 15; size: NA; CDR3: CATSRTGAGKKTQYF; DNA: TGTGCCACCAGTCGGACCGGAGCAGGGAAGAAGACCCAGTACTTC
D: TRBD1; V: TRBV6-8; J: TRBJ1-6; length: 16; size: many; CDR3: CASRLQGAAYNSPLHF; DNA: TGTGCCAGCAGGTTACAGGGGGCGGCCTATAATTCACCCCTCCACTTT
D: NA; V: TRBV6-8; J: TRBJ1-2; length: 13; size: NA; CDR3: CASRSNRAYGYTF; DNA: TGTGCCAGCAGATCCAACAGGGCCTACGGCTACACCTTC
D: TRBD1; V: TRBV19; J: TRBJ2-1; length: 14; size: NA; CDR3: CASSQGAGYNEQFF; DNA: TGTGCCAGTAGTCAGGGGGCCGGGTACAATGAGCAGTTCTTC
D: TRBD1; V: TRBV6-8; J: TRBJ2-7; length: 15; size: many; CDR3: CASRHRTGDSYEQYF; DNA: TGTGCCAGCAGGCACCGGACAGGGGACTCCTACGAGCAGTACTTC
D: TRBD2; V: TRBV11-3; J: TRBJ2-1; length: 15; size: few; CDR3: CASSLVAGGSNEQFF; DNA: TGTGCCAGCAGCTTGGTAGCGGGGGGCTCCAATGAGCAGTTCTTC
D: NA; V: TRBV6-8; J: TRBJ2-5; length: 15; size: NA; CDR3: CASSVIWGSVETQYF; DNA: TGTGCCAGCAGCGTTATCTGGGGTAGTGTGGAGACCCAGTACTTC
D: TRBD1; V: TRBV11-3; J: TRBJ1-1; length: 14; size: many; CDR3: CASSLADRGTEAFF; DNA: TGTGCCAGCAGCTTGGCCGACAGGGGCACTGAAGCTTTCTTT
D: NA; V: TRBV29-1; J: TRBJ1-6; length: 14; size: NA; CDR3: CSAAVDGYNSPLHF; DNA: TGCAGCGCCGCCGTGGACGGGTATAATTCACCCCTCCACTTT
D: TRBD1; V: TRBV10-1; J: TRBJ1-1; length: 15; size: few; CDR3: CASSRDSLMNTEAFF; DNA: TGCGCCAGCAGCCGGGACAGCCTTATGAACACTGAAGCTTTCTTT
D: NA; V: TRBV11-3; J: TRBJ1-2; length: 16; size: NA; CDR3: CASSLWAGPPNYGYTF; DNA: TGTGCCAGCAGCTTGTGGGCAGGTCCCCCTAACTATGGCTACACCTTC
D: NA; V: TRBV6-8; J: TRBJ1-2; length: 13; size: few; CDR3: CASSVVGIGGYTF; DNA: TGTGCCAGCAGTGTAGTAGGGATCGGCGGCTACACCTTC
D: NA; V: TRBV19; J: TRBJ2-3; length: 16; size: NA; CDR3: CASSMGGAGSTDTQYF; DNA: TGTGCCAGTAGTATGGGGGGGGCCGGGAGCACAGATACGCAGTATTTT
D: NA; V: TRBV19; J: TRBJ1-2; length: 13; size: NA; CDR3: CASRRTGRYGYTF; DNA: TGTGCCAGTAGGAGGACGGGCCGCTATGGCTACACCTTC
D: TRBD1; V: TRBV5-1; J: TRBJ1-6; length: 16; size: few; CDR3: CASSLDGPGQGSPLHF; DNA: TGCGCCAGCAGCTTGGACGGGCCGGGACAGGGTTCACCCCTCCACTTT
D: NA; V: TRBV6-8; J: TRBJ2-3; length: 13; size: medium-sized; CDR3: CASSPYNTDTQYF; DNA: TGTGCCAGCAGTCCTTATAACACAGATACGCAGTATTTT
D: NA; V: TRBV6-8; J: TRBJ1-6; length: 14; size: few; CDR3: CASSYRPAGSPLHF; DNA: TGTGCCAGCAGTTACCGTCCTGCCGGGTCACCCCTCCACTTT
D: NA; V: TRBV11-3; J: TRBJ1-4; length: 16; size: many; CDR3: CASSLVSTEINEKLFF; DNA: TGTGCCAGCAGCTTGGTATCGACAGAAATTAATGAAAAACTGTTTTTT
D: NA; V: TRBV15; J: TRBJ1-2; length: 16; size: NA; CDR3: CATSRDSREIPSESTF; DNA: TGTGCCACCAGCAGAGATAGTCGGGAGATACCTTCAGAGTCCACCTTC
D: TRBD1; V: TRBV16; J: TRBJ2-7; length: 19; size: NA; CDR3: CASSHTIPSPGQGSGEQYF; DNA: TGTGCCAGCAGCCACACTATCCCCTCCCCGGGACAGGGCTCCGGGGAGCAGTACTTC
D: NA; V: TRBV28; J: TRBJ1-1; length: 15; size: few; CDR3: CASSLNSQGVTEAFF; DNA: TGTGCCAGCAGTTTAAACTCCCAGGGCGTCACTGAAGCTTTCTTT
D: NA; V: TRBV29-1; J: TRBJ1-4; length: 15; size: NA; CDR3: CSVERRRISNEKLFF; DNA: TGCAGCGTTGAAAGGAGGAGGATCTCTAATGAAAAACTGTTTTTT
D: NA; V: TRBV28; J: TRBJ2-3; length: 12; size: NA; CDR3: CASSDLGDTQYF; DNA: TGTGCCAGCAGTGACCTTGGAGATACGCAGTATTTT
D: NA; V: TRBV6-8; J: TRBJ1-2; length: 13; size: few; CDR3: CASSYGLNYGYTF; DNA: TGTGCCAGCAGTTACGGACTGAACTATGGCTACACCTTC
D: TRBD1; V: TRBV19; J: TRBJ1-4; length: 13; size: few; CDR3: CASSGTGREKLFF; DNA: TGTGCCAGCTCCGGGACAGGGCGGGAAAAACTGTTTTTT
D: NA; V: TRBV4-1; J: TRBJ2-1; length: 14; size: NA; CDR3: CASSQERPIDEQFF; DNA: TGCGCCAGCAGCCAAGAAAGGCCCATTGATGAGCAGTTCTTC
D: TRBD1; V: TRBV14; J: TRBJ2-3; length: 15; size: NA; CDR3: CASSYRGLGGDTQYF; DNA: TGTGCCAGCAGCTACAGGGGGCTAGGTGGAGATACGCAGTATTTT
D: TRBD2; V: TRBV18; J: TRBJ2-5; length: 17; size: NA; CDR3: CASSPRRGGWVQETQYF; DNA: TGTGCCAGCTCACCACGGCGGGGGGGCTGGGTCCAAGAGACCCAGTACTTC
D: NA; V: TRBV28; J: TRBJ2-1; length: 12; size: NA; CDR3: CASSSGLPEQFF; DNA: TGTGCCAGCAGTTCCGGGCTTCCTGAGCAGTTCTTC
D: TRBD1; V: TRBV6-8; J: TRBJ1-6; length: 13; size: NA; CDR3: CASSDRVDSPLHF; DNA: TGTGCCAGCAGTGACAGGGTGGATTCACCCCTCCACTTT
D: NA; V: TRBV18; J: TRBJ2-1; length: 14; size: few; CDR3: CASSRSGLYNEQFF; DNA: TGTGCCAGCTCCCGAAGCGGCCTTTACAATGAGCAGTTCTTC
D: NA; V: TRBV6-8; J: TRBJ2-5; length: 16; size: medium-sized; CDR3: CASSYSMMRGEETQYF; DNA: TGTGCCAGCAGTTACTCGATGATGAGGGGGGAAGAGACCCAGTACTTC
D: TRBD1; V: TRBV13; J: TRBJ1-3; length: 18; size: few; CDR3: CASSGTGLMSLPGNTIYF; DNA: TGTGCCAGCAGTGGGACAGGGTTAATGTCGTTGCCTGGAAACACCATATATTTT
D: NA; V: TRBV19; J: TRBJ1-3; length: 15; size: NA; CDR3: CASNPWHLSGNTIYF; DNA: TGTGCCAGTAACCCCTGGCACCTCTCTGGAAACACCATATATTTT
D: NA; V: TRBV6-8; J: TRBJ2-2; length: 13; size: medium-sized; CDR3: CASRRPTTGELFF; DNA: TGTGCCAGCAGGAGACCCACCACCGGGGAGCTGTTTTTT